The clone carrying this TCR beta chain was seen ten or more times. What it binds is not known. The CDR3 is 14 residues long. The ends were cut back, 2 bases at V and 0 bases at J, with 8 bases in the middle. Germline CDR1 SGHAT, CDR2 FQNNGV. This sample stems from a study of Graves' ophthalmopathy and Graves' hyperthyroidism. General observations from the study: Ophthalmopathy was separated from stable hyperthyroidism by a 13-signature model with approximately 91% sensitivity and 75% to 83% specificity. Most thyroid clonotypes with frequency above 0.001 were detected in blood too.

Moderately to severely active ophthalmopathy under 3 months, CAS at least 3, NOSPECS at least 4. Orbital computed tomography, together with clinical symptoms, serum thyroxine, TRAb and thyroid ultrasound, was used for diagnosis. RNA transcripts were the template, and TCR beta CDR3 regions were amplified from them. The first round was an RT-PCR with HTBI primers, and the second round was a multiplex PCR. From the multiplex PCR reads, TCRdb called clonotypes with MiXCR, one entry per CDR3 protein. The sample lists around 170,000 distinct CDR3 sequences; approximately 38% were seen once. The genes are TRBV11-2 and TRBJ2-7, with D tentatively TRBD1 (5 bases). The clonotype comes from a woman in her forties with Graves' ophthalmopathy. Sequencing was carried out using peripheral blood. DNA for the CDR3: TGTGCCAGCAGCTTACACAGGAGCTCCTACGAGCAGTACTTC. This encodes CASSLHRSSYEQYF.